This TCR beta chain was identified in a study of blood T cell repertoires in COVID-19. TCRdb's table, derived via immunoSEQ multiplex PCR, lists solely in-frame clones and lacks some. The sample yields a few hundred thousand clones, about 91% seen once. Sequencing was done on a sample of PBMCs or T cells enriched from blood (not recorded which). The clonotype was recovered from a woman in her 40s who had recovered from COVID-19.

The CDR3 sequence: CASSPGPGAQETQYF. The CDR3 region has the DNA TGTGCCAGCAGCCCCGGACCAGGGGCACAAGAGACCCAGTACTTC. The chain employs TRBV11-3 and TRBJ2-5, with D possibly being TRBD1 (6 bases). Trimming removed 5 bases from V and 2 bases from J, with 15 bases in between. Germline V gene lookup returns CDR1 SGHNT and CDR2 YENEEA. The CDR3 has 15 amino acids.